This T cell receptor beta chain is from a study of blood T cell repertoires in COVID-19. About the study: T cells, B-cell-depleted T cells, or PBMCs supplied cDNA or gDNA.

Trimming removed 0 bases from V and 4 bases from J; junction bases left unmatched: 4. The CDR3 consists of 15 residues. From germline, CDR1 is PRHDT and CDR2 FYEKMQ (reference sequence). Libraries were prepared by immunoSEQ multiplex PCR; TCRdb keeps only in-frame clonotypes and omits some of them. The table records roughly 280,000 clones, roughly nine tenths of them present only once. The V and J genes are TRBV13 and TRBJ2-5, with 8 bases identical to TRBD1. The sample comprised PBMCs or T cells enriched from blood (not recorded which). This TCR was sampled from a woman aged 45-59 years who had recovered from COVID-19. CDR3 sequence (DNA): TGTGCCAGCAGCTTAGGGACAGGGGTGACAGAGACCCAGTACTTC. Encoded protein: CASSLGTGVTETQYF. The entire variable domain, with the rest obtained from reference TRBV13 and TRBJ2-5, is as follows: AAGVIQSPRHLIKEKRETATLKCYPIPRHDTVYWYQQGPGQDPQFLISFYEKMQSDKGSIPDRFSAQQFSDYHSELNMSSLELGDSALYFCASSLGTGVTETQYFGPGTRLLVL.